This T cell receptor beta chain originates from a study of PD-1 blockade in classical Hodgkin lymphoma. Study-level points and caveats: Repertoire differences lack defined causes, possibly disease activity or prior therapy. The study found complete responders had baseline diversity similar to newly diagnosed patients.

Profiled with immunoSEQ multiplex PCR; TCRdb holds only in-frame clones, not every one. The data contain 34,000 or so clones, 92% of them singletons. Comments on this clone: Antigen unknown.

In germline, CDR1 is SNHLY, CDR2 FYNNEI. V lost 1 base, J lost 5 bases, and 14 bases lay in between. This CDR3 region has 15 residues. Time point described: cycle 4 day 1 (C4D1), after more than five weeks of nivolumab. Relapse after autologous stem cell transplantation occurred in every patient, and brentuximab vedotin exposure varied. Magnetic negative selection was used to purify CD4+ T cells from PBMCs that had been thawed. The sequence was collected from a human donor with classical Hodgkin lymphoma. The chain recombines TRBV2 with TRBJ1-1; unclear D gene. This sample comprised CD4+ T cells from blood, obtained before the fourth cycle of nivolumab. The CDR3 bases are TGTGCCAGCAGTGAAGATACCGGGATGGGTACTGAAGCTTTCTTT. This codes for CASSEDTGMGTEAFF.